This TCR beta chain derives from a study of CD8 T cells in Susac syndrome. Treatment-naive patients with stable or active relapsing-remitting disease served as multiple sclerosis controls. TEMRA cells underwent FACS enrichment and CD8+ and CD4+ T cells underwent negative isolation. cDNA came from roughly 0.53 to 1 ug RNA primed by random hexamers. It was immunoSEQ multiplex PCR that amplified TCR beta CDR3 across 54 Vbeta and 13 Jbeta. A single record per CDR3 protein comes from TCRdb applying MiXCR to the immunoSEQ multiplex PCR reads. The top ten clones hold around 0.12% of a sample with some 120,000 distinct CDR3 sequences, approximately 94% of them seen once. Trimming cost V 2 bases and J 3 bases, with 10 bases left between them. The CDR3 runs to 14 residues. Germline V gene data show CDR1 as SGHTA and CDR2 as FQGNSA.

The receptor comes from a human donor with multiple sclerosis. The V gene is TRBV7-2, the J gene TRBJ1-1; possible D gene TRBD1, 6 bases. The specimen sequenced was CD4+ T cells from PBMCs. The CDR3 DNA follows: TGTGCCAGCAGCTTAACAGGGATTTACACTGAAGCTTTCTTT. Protein: CASSLTGIYTEAFF.